What follows are 27 T cell receptor beta chains derived from one specimen sequenced in a study of vaccination and CD4 T cells after COVID-19. Treatment given: approximately 9-day PBMC culture with coronavirus spike peptide pools or control peptides (ViraFEST assay). These receptors' antigens are unknown. The Oncomine TCR Beta short-read assay sequenced DNA from cultured CD4+ T cells. One entry per CDR3 protein results from TCRdb running MiXCR on the PCR reads. The sample lists about 14,000 distinct CDR3 sequences; approximately 57% were seen once. Sequenced input: CD4+ T cells from blood, cultured in vitro. The receptors were gathered from a human donor who had recovered from COVID-19.

The CDR3 protein is CAWSGPAPYEQYF. In DNA form, the CDR3 reads TGTGCCTGGAGTGGCCCCGCCCCCTACGAGCAGTACTTC. The chain combines TRBV30 with TRBJ2-7; D call uncertain. V was clipped by 1 base and J by 2 bases, with 9 bases between them. CDR1 GTSNPN and CDR2 SVGIG come from the germline V gene (reference sequence). The CDR3 runs 13 residues. Based on the CDR3 plus reference TRBV30 and TRBJ2-7, the full variable domain is SQTIHQWPATLVQPVGSPLSLECTVEGTSNPNLYWYRQAAGRGLQLLFYSVGIGQISSEVPQNLSASRPQDRQFILSSKKLLLSDSGFYLCAWSGPAPYEQYFGPGTRLTVT.

The count of this clonotype is one. DNA for the CDR3: TGTGCCAGTAAGGTACAAGGGGGAGTTGGAACAGATACGCAGTATTTT. Its translation: CASKVQGGVGTDTQYF. The V gene is TRBV19, the J gene TRBJ2-3; perhaps TRBD1 as D (6 bases). Germline-derived CDR1 and CDR2 are LNHDA and SQIVND (reference sequence). Between the trimmed V and J ends, which lost 7 bases and 3 bases, there was a span of 20 bases. The CDR3 length is 16 residues.

The chain links TRBV28 to TRBJ2-1; unclear D gene. The CDR3 runs to 12 residues. V gave up 6 bases and J gave up 8 bases, with 11 bases separating them. Per germline, CDR1 MDHEN and CDR2 SYDVKM. The CDR3 DNA is TGTGCCAGCAGGTCGTATCTTGATGAGCAGTTCTTC. Encoded protein: CASRSYLDEQFF.

As to this clonotype: At one boundary the junction diverges from the germline segment, which might be a read error. The chain links TRBV5-8 to TRBJ2-3; the D call may be TRBD1 or TRBD2 (6 bases each). The germline CDR1 and CDR2 sequences are SGHTS and YDEGEE. The CDR3 extends over 16 amino acids. CDR3 region: CASGGPQGDFTNTQYF. As DNA, the CDR3 is TGTGCCAGCGGGGGGCCCCAGGGTGATTTCACAAATACGCAGTATTTT.

DNA of the CDR3: TGTGCTTCCCAGGCAGGGGATTCGAACACCGGGGAGCTGTTTTTT. Translation gives CASQAGDSNTGELFF. The genes are TRBV2 and TRBJ2-2, with TRBD1 as a possible D gene (6 bases). Germline CDR1 reads SNHLY; CDR2 reads FYNNEI. The CDR3 consists of 15 residues.

This rearrangement joins TRBV7-3 to TRBJ2-3; possibly TRBD2 for D (6 bases). This CDR3 spans 16 amino acids. The ends were cut back, 2 bases at V and 0 bases at J, with 12 bases in the middle. The V gene's germline CDR1 is SGHTA and CDR2 FQGTGA. CDR3 nucleotides: TGTGCCAGCAGCTTAGGTAGCGGACTTAGCACAGATACGCAGTATTTT. Translating it yields CASSLGSGLSTDTQYF.

The chain links TRBV20-1 to TRBJ1-1; D uncertain. CDR1 and CDR2 (germline): DFQATT, SNEGSKA (reference sequence). The CDR3 loop spans 15 amino acids. V shed 7 bases and J shed 2 bases, with 20 bases lying between them. This CDR3 is CSVTTWVSRNTEAFF. CDR3 DNA: TGCAGTGTCACAACCTGGGTCAGTCGAAACACTGAAGCTTTCTTT.

The chain employs TRBV28 and TRBJ1-5; 7 positions agree with TRBD1. The V gene end was trimmed by 2 bases and the J gene end by 5 bases; junction bases not matched to a gene: 6. Germline values: CDR1 MDHEN, CDR2 SYDVKM. The CDR3 runs to 15 residues. The CDR3 nucleotides read TGTGCCAGCAGTTTAAGGCAGGGGGACTATCAGCCCCAGCATTTT. Amino acid sequence: CASSLRQGDYQPQHF. Using reference TRBV28 and TRBJ1-5 for the parts outside the CDR3, the full variable domain is DVKVTQSSRYLVKRTGEKVFLECVQDMDHENMFWYRQDPGLGLRLIYFSYDVKMKEKGDIPEGYSVSREKKERFSLILESASTNQTSMYLCASSLRQGDYQPQHFGDGTRLSIL.

The CDR3 sequence is CSGLTGASGDTQYF. The CDR3 nucleotides read TGCAGTGGATTAACAGGGGCCTCGGGGGATACGCAGTATTTT. The gene calls are TRBV20-1 and TRBJ2-3, with 7 bases fitting TRBD1. This CDR3 comprises 14 residues. J lost 6 bases, V lost 7 bases, and 13 bases had no gene match. Germline V gives CDR1 DFQATT, CDR2 SNEGSKA (reference sequence).

The V call is TRBV18, the J call TRBJ2-1; 8 bases match TRBD2. Trimming cost V 4 bases and J 2 bases; bases outside gene matches: 4. The V gene's germline CDR1 is KGHSH and CDR2 LQKENI. This CDR3 is 15 amino acids long. Here the CDR3 reads CASSRLGLAYNEQFF. The CDR3 DNA follows: TGTGCCAGCTCACGATTGGGACTAGCCTACAATGAGCAGTTCTTC.

This chain joins TRBV28 and TRBJ1-6; D remains unclear. Germline loops: CDR1 MDHEN, CDR2 SYDVKM. CDR3 length: 14 residues. V gave up 1 base and J gave up 7 bases, with 8 bases separating them. CDR3 coding DNA: TGTGCCAGCAGTTTATACCCCACAAATTCACCCCTCCACTTT. It specifies CASSLYPTNSPLHF.

This clonotype has more than one count but fewer than ten. V gene TRBV6-5 combines with J gene TRBJ2-5; D is perhaps TRBD1 (7 bases). This CDR3 has 14 amino acids. The germline gives CDR1 MNHEY, CDR2 SVGAGI. V was trimmed by 4 bases and J by 1 base, leaving 10 bases between them. The CDR3 reads CASSSRGVQETQYF. The CDR3 DNA reads TGTGCCAGCAGTTCCAGGGGGGTCCAAGAGACCCAGTACTTC.

This clonotype has more than one count but fewer than ten. This chain connects TRBV15 to TRBJ1-5; the D gene is possibly TRBD1 (6 bases). Per germline, CDR1 LNHNV and CDR2 YYDKDF (reference sequence). V was trimmed by 3 bases and J by 7 bases, leaving 13 bases between them. This CDR3 spans 14 amino acids. Written as DNA, the CDR3 is TGTGCCACCAGCAGTCCAGGGGCGCGGCAGCCCCAGCATTTT. It yields the protein CATSSPGARQPQHF.

The rearrangement links TRBV27 to TRBJ2-7, with 10 bases aligning to TRBD1. With V trimmed by 6 bases and J by 1 base, 9 bases remained unmatched. Germline V gene lookup returns CDR1 MNHEY and CDR2 SMNVEV (reference sequence). There are 16 residues in the CDR3. In DNA, the CDR3 is TGTGCCAGCAGCCAGGCCGGGACAGGGGCATCCTACGAGCAGTACTTC. It encodes CASSQAGTGASYEQYF.

The rearrangement joins TRBV6-1 to TRBJ2-1; 13 bases line up with TRBD2. In germline, CDR1 is MNHNS, CDR2 SASEGT. The CDR3 has 16 amino acids. The J segment lost 9 bases and the V segment lost 6 bases, leaving 11 bases of the junction unmatched. The CDR3 DNA reads TGTGCCAGCAGCCAACTAGCGGGAGGGCGGGGGAGTGAGCAGTTCTTC. Protein: CASSQLAGGRGSEQFF.

In DNA, the CDR3 is TGTGCCAGCAGCTTAGTATTACTAGCGGGATACAATGAGCAGTTCTTC. Residues: CASSLVLLAGYNEQFF. The V call is TRBV7-2, the J call TRBJ2-1; 10 nucleotides line up with TRBD2. The germline gives CDR1 SGHTA, CDR2 FQGNSA. The CDR3 sequence is 16 residues long. Trimming removed 1 base from V and 4 bases from J; junction bases left unmatched: 4.

This clonotype was seen more than once but under ten times. The CDR3 DNA sequence: TGTGCCAGCAGAAACCCCCCGGGGACAGCGGGGAACACTGAAGCTTTCTTT. Its protein is CASRNPPGTAGNTEAFF. The chain carries TRBV27 and TRBJ1-1, with 7 nucleotides matching TRBD1. Looked up from germline, CDR1 is MNHEY and CDR2 is SMNVEV (reference sequence). V lost 6 bases to trimming and J lost 1 base; unmatched junction nucleotides: 14. The length of the CDR3 is 17 residues.

The CDR3 DNA follows: TGTGCCACCAGTCGTACTAGCGGGGCAGGGGAGACCCAGTACTTC. Protein: CATSRTSGAGETQYF. The rearrangement uses TRBV24-1 and TRBJ2-5; the match to TRBD2 covers 10 bases. The CDR3 has 15 amino acids. V dropped 6 bases and J dropped 5; count of bases not matched to a gene: 8. CDR1 and CDR2 from the germline V gene are KGHDR and SFDVKD.

J is TRBJ2-1 and V is TRBV5-4; 10 nucleotides align to TRBD2. The germline V gene has CDR1 SGHNT and CDR2 YYREEE (reference sequence). This CDR3 comprises 15 residues. J lost 14 bases, V lost 0 bases, and 11 bases had no gene match. This CDR3 is CASSLVSGRAREEFF. In DNA, the CDR3 is TGTGCCAGCAGCTTGGTGAGCGGGAGGGCCCGGGAGGAGTTCTTC.

The gene calls are TRBV2 and TRBJ2-7, with 10 bases fitting TRBD1. Trimming cost V 8 bases and J 2 bases; bases outside gene matches: 3. The germline V gene encodes CDR1 SNHLY and CDR2 FYNNEI. This CDR3 has 13 residues. The CDR3: CASLGTGAYEQYF. For the CDR3, the DNA is TGTGCCAGCCTCGGGACAGGGGCCTACGAGCAGTACTTC.

This clonotype was observed a handful of times. The V call is TRBV7-2, the J call TRBJ2-3; 7 positions match TRBD2. Germline loops: CDR1 SGHTA, CDR2 FQGNSA. J was trimmed by 1 base and V by 2 bases; bases with no gene match: 9. The CDR3 length is 17 residues. CDR3 coding DNA: TGTGCCAGCAGCTTATGGGTTAGACTAGCCCGCACAGATACGCAGTATTTT. Amino acid sequence: CASSLWVRLARTDTQYF.

The chain combines TRBV20-1 with TRBJ2-2; TRBD1 matches 7 bases. Germline CDR1 DFQATT, CDR2 SNEGSKA (reference sequence). The CDR3 runs to 15 residues. V was pared by 5 bases and J by 6 bases, with 12 bases of the junction left unmatched. The CDR3 loop reads CSAVRQGRRSGELFF. CDR3 nucleotides: TGCAGTGCTGTTCGACAGGGTAGGAGATCCGGGGAGCTGTTTTTT.

This chain connects TRBV18 to TRBJ2-5, with 9 nucleotides matching TRBD2. Germline V gene sequence: CDR1 KGHSH, CDR2 LQKENI. J lost 1 base, V lost 3 bases, and 6 bases had no gene match. The CDR3 contains 16 residues. In DNA, the CDR3 is TGTGCCAGCTCACCCCGGGCTAGCGGGACCCAAGAGACCCAGTACTTC. It codes for CASSPRASGTQETQYF.

This rearrangement joins TRBV6-1 to TRBJ2-7; no clear D. Trimming shortened V by 7 bases and J by 5 bases, and 15 bases separated the two germline ends. The CDR3 has 13 residues. From germline, CDR1 is MNHNS and CDR2 SASEGT. The CDR3 nucleotides read TGTGCCAGCAAGGCAGGACGTATCGACGAGCAGTACTTC. Its translation is CASKAGRIDEQYF.

This clonotype appeared a few times. The chain is built from TRBV6-1 and TRBJ2-3; 7 nucleotides agree with TRBD2. Germline assignment: CDR1 MNHNS and CDR2 SASEGT. Germline trimming cut 6 bases from V and 4 bases from J; bases unmatched to any gene: 10. CDR3 length: 15 amino acids. The CDR3 DNA sequence: TGTGCCAGCAGGCCCCGCGGGAGTAGTTCAGATACGCAGTATTTT. Protein sequence: CASRPRGSSSDTQYF.

The V gene is TRBV6-2 or TRBV6-3, the J gene TRBJ1-5, with 7 nucleotides matching TRBD1. Germline CDR1 is MNHEY and CDR2 is SVGEGT. CDR3 size: 15 residues. The V and J ends lost 6 bases and 2 bases, in that order; junction bases with no gene match: 7. The CDR3 DNA reads TGTGCCAGCAGCCTAGGGGGCTTCGGCAATCAGCCCCAGCATTTT. It specifies CASSLGGFGNQPQHF.

Here the CDR3 DNA reads TGTGCCAGCAATTCTGATGTGAGAGGGGGGAGTGATGGCTACACCTTC. Its translation is CASNSDVRGGSDGYTF. This rearrangement joins TRBV6-1 to TRBJ1-2, with TRBD1 as a possible D gene (6 bases). With 7 bases removed from V and 6 bases from J, the gap between germline ends came to 24 bases. The CDR3 has 16 amino acids. The germline V gene encodes CDR1 MNHNS and CDR2 SASEGT.